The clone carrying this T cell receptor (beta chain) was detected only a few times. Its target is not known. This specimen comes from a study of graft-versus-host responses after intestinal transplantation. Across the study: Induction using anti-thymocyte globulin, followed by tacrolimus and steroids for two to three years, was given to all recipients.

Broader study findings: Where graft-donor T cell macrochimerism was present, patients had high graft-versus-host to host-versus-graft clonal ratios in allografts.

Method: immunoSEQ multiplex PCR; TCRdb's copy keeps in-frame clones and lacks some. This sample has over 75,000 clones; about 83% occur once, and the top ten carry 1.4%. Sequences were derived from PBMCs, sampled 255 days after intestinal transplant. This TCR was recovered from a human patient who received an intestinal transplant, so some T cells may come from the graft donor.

Here the CDR3 reads CASSLDGEYEQYV. The CDR3 nucleotides read TGTGCCAGCAGCTTAGATGGGGAGTACGAGCAGTACGTC. The V gene is TRBV7-9, the J gene TRBJ2-7; D is possibly TRBD2 (5 bases). CDR1 is SEHNR and CDR2 is FQNEAQ in the germline V gene (reference sequence). This CDR3 comprises 13 residues. Trimming shortened V by 1 base and J by 4 bases, and 8 bases separated the two germline ends.